This T cell receptor beta chain was recorded in a study of CD8+ T cells in alopecia areata. Lesional scalp punch biopsies and peripheral blood were collected from alopecia areata patients. This CDR3 contains 12 residues. The germline gives CDR1 SGHTA, CDR2 FQGNSA. Study-wide findings and caveats: Normal-skin resident alphabeta T cells also appear among scalp sample sequences. Elevated clonality characterized lesional scalp relative to normal scalp, particularly in alopecia totalis/universalis.

The sequencing template was cDNA reverse transcribed from extracted RNA. The method was immunoSEQ multiplex PCR; TCRdb's version includes in-frame clones alone and lacks a portion of them. The data contain around 61,000 clones, about half of them seen just once; the ten biggest clones take up about 17%. This clone showed up just a few times. Its specificity is unknown. One junction end does not reproduce the germline sequence, and a read error may be involved. The chain has TRBV7-2 and TRBJ2-5, with 7 positions matching TRBD1. The sequences come from CD8+ T cells sorted from blood, collected at week 0. The clonotype comes from a human donor with alopecia areata. CDR3 nucleotide sequence: TGTGCCAGCAGCTCCGTTTCCGGGACAGATCACTTC. The encoded protein is CASSSVSGTDHF.